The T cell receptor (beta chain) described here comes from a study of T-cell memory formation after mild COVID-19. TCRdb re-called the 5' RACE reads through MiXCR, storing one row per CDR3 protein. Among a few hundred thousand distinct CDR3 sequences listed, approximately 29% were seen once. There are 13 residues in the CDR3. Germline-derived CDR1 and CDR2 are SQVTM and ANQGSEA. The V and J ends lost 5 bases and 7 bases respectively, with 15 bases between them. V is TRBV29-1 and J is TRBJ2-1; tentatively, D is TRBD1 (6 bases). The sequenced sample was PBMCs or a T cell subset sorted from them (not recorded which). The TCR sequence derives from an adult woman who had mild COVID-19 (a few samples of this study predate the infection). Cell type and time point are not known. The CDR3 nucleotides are TGCAGCGTTCTTGAGAGGGGGAGAAATGAGCAGTTCTTC. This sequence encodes CSVLERGRNEQFF.